Listed below are T cell receptor beta chains from one sample, sequenced in a study of blood T cell repertoires in COVID-19. Profiled with immunoSEQ multiplex PCR; TCRdb holds only in-frame clones, not every one. The sample has about 190,000 clones; around nine tenths are singletons. Sequenced sample: peripheral blood. All receptors derive from a man aged 18-30 years with active or convalescent COVID-19. Each CDR3 is given with its conserved first and last residue. The order of the fields is clone size, J gene, D gene, V gene, CDR3 protein, CDR3 DNA. The D gene is left open where the match is weak. Size tells how often a clone was seen (once, few, many) or the class of an expanded clone, and some rows leave it out.

few TRBJ1-3 . TRBV19 CASNTGKVAGNTIYF TGTGCCAGTAATACAGGGAAAGTAGCTGGAAACACCATATATTTT
. TRBJ2-6 . TRBV23-1 CASNQIRYSGANVLTF TGCGCCAGCAACCAGATAAGATATTCGGGGGCCAACGTCCTGACTTTC
. TRBJ2-5 TRBD2 TRBV5-8 CASSPGLAGEETQYF TGTGCCAGCAGCCCTGGACTAGCGGGAGAAGAGACCCAGTACTTC
. TRBJ1-4 . TRBV2 CASSVTGLNEKLFF TGTGCCAGCAGTGTTACAGGGCTAAATGAAAAACTGTTTTTT
. TRBJ2-1 . TRBV12-3/TRBV12-4 CASTRTPYNEQFF TGTGCCAGCACCCGAACACCCTACAATGAGCAGTTCTTC
. TRBJ1-4 TRBD1 TRBV19 CASSITGEQKLFF TGTGCCAGTAGTATCACAGGGGAGCAAAAACTGTTTTTT
. TRBJ1-1 . TRBV10-3 CAISEVGENTEAFF TGTGCCATCAGTGAGGTGGGAGAGAACACTGAAGCTTTCTTT
. TRBJ2-3 . TRBV19 CASKVDFSTDTQYF TGTGCCAGTAAAGTGGACTTCAGCACAGATACGCAGTATTTT
. TRBJ2-5 . TRBV13 CASSLVKPGQETQYF TGTGCCAGCAGCTTAGTTAAACCGGGCCAAGAGACCCAGTACTTC
. TRBJ2-3 . TRBV11-1 CASSLEGISTDTQYF TGTGCCAGCAGCTTAGAGGGGATTAGCACAGATACGCAGTATTTT
few TRBJ1-2 . TRBV6-5 CASSYSAGVSLYGYTF TGTGCCAGCAGTTACTCAGCAGGGGTATCCCTCTATGGCTACACCTTC
. TRBJ1-5 TRBD1 TRBV19 CASSMGQGASQPQHF TGTGCCAGTAGTATGGGACAGGGGGCGTCCCAGCCCCAGCATTTT
. TRBJ2-2 . TRBV6-5 CASSYRRRTGELFF TGTGCCAGCAGTTACCGCCGTCGGACCGGGGAGCTGTTTTTT
. TRBJ2-7 . TRBV19 CASSPRTETYEQYF TGTGCCAGTAGTCCCAGGACAGAAACCTACGAGCAGTACTTC